This T cell receptor beta chain comes out of a study of T cell changes during pregnancy in multiple sclerosis (dated by TCRdb to between 2018 and 2021). As for the study more broadly: Changes in the T cell repertoire over the course of pregnancy were examined in this study in women with multiple sclerosis.

As regards this clone: The antigen it recognizes is unknown. The sample holds no much larger clone one base away, and base qualities are not on file.

Unmatched junction bases come to 11, with V trimmed by 7 bases and J by 2 bases. The CDR3 numbers 15 residues from cysteine through phenylalanine. Only the CDR3 DNA stays, 45 bases, in frame from base 1. The germline V gene sets CDR1 to SGHRS and CDR2 to YFSETQ. The library was prepared using the immunoSEQ multiplex PCR assay. TCRdb took this table from immuneACCESS and kept in-frame rearrangements with V and J called. Such tables lack part of the clones; where checked against another copy, unresolved V genes explain under half of the gap, and the rest is unexplained. This sample comprises about 96,000 clones, about 92% of them detected only once. The top ten clonotypes cover 2% to 3% of the sample.

The sample in question was peripheral blood, obtained in the first trimester of pregnancy. The sequence joins TRBV5-1 to TRBJ1-2; 7 bases in between match TRBD1. This TCR was recovered from a female donor with multiple sclerosis, enrolled in a pregnancy study. CDR3 loop: CASRGVRDSNYGYTF. In nucleotide form, the sequence is TGCGCCAGCCGAGGAGTGCGGGACAGCAACTATGGCTACACCTTC.